These 25 T cell receptor beta chains were sequenced from one sample in a study of blood T cells in healthy people across ages. Using a J-beta primer mix together with a sample-barcoded 5' primer, a second PCR was run for about 6 to 11 cycles. TCRdb re-analysed the 5' RACE reads in MiXCR, keeping a single row per CDR3 protein. The sample holds around 990,000 distinct CDR3 sequences, more than 30% seen once. The sequenced sample was blood. The receptors were sampled from a man between 18 and 35 years old in good health.

The J gene is TRBJ1-1, the V gene TRBV20-1; no firm D call. The CDR3 is made up of 14 amino acids. The ends were cut back, 3 bases at V and 1 base at J, with 12 bases in the middle. Germline V gene sequence: CDR1 DFQATT, CDR2 SNEGSKA (reference sequence). This CDR3 reads CSASADSQNTEAFF. DNA for the CDR3: TGCAGTGCTAGTGCGGACTCCCAGAACACTGAAGCTTTCTTT.

V and J are TRBV12-3 or TRBV12-4 and TRBJ2-1; D may correspond to TRBD1 or TRBD2 (5 bases each). This CDR3 spans 14 amino acids. With 2 bases removed from V and 7 bases from J, the gap between germline ends came to 12 bases. The CDR3 DNA is TGTGCCAGCAGTTTAATATTGGGGGATAATGAGCAGTTCTTC. This sequence encodes CASSLILGDNEQFF.

This clonotype was found a few times. This chain's CDR3 is CASRLDRGRPIYNEQYF. The CDR3 coding sequence is TGTGCCAGCAGACTGGACAGGGGTCGACCTATTTACAATGAGCAGTACTTC. The rearrangement joins TRBV12-3 or TRBV12-4 to TRBJ2-5; 9 bases match TRBD1. V lost 6 bases and J lost 11; bases outside the gene matches: 22. The CDR3 is 17 residues long.

The chain couples TRBV4-2 to TRBJ2-5; the match to TRBD2 covers 8 bases. Germline trimming cut 1 base from V and 3 bases from J; bases unmatched to any gene: 10. CDR1 and CDR2 from the germline V gene are LGHNA and YNFKEQ. The CDR3 covers 17 residues. As DNA, the CDR3 is TGTGCCAGCAGCCAAGGAGATCGAAGAGCGGGGGAAGAGACCCAGTACTTC. Translating gives CASSQGDRRAGEETQYF.

Concerning this clonotype itself: The CDR3 ends on some other residue instead of the conserved phenylalanine or tryptophan, so this is likely a read error. J is TRBJ2-3 and V is TRBV20-1, with a possible D match to TRBD2 (5 bases). This CDR3 has 16 residues. Trimming stripped 5 bases from V and 5 bases from J, with 23 bases between. Per germline, CDR1 DFQATT and CDR2 SNEGSKA (reference sequence). DNA for the CDR3: TGCAGTGCTGAAACCACTAGGACTGGCGGGCAAGATACGCAGTATATT. The encoded protein is CSAETTRTGGQDTQYI.

This clonotype was seen at least ten times. The rearrangement uses TRBV5-1 and TRBJ1-1; TRBD1 aligns across 9 bases. Trimming at V came to 0 bases and at J to 3 bases, leaving 0 bases not matched to a gene. The CDR3 runs to 14 residues. Germline CDR1 SGHRS, CDR2 YFSETQ. CDR3 loop: CASSLGDRDTEAFF. In DNA, the CDR3 is TGCGCCAGCAGCTTGGGGGACAGGGACACTGAAGCTTTCTTT.

Details on this clonotype: At one end the junction does not follow the germline gene, possibly because of a read error. The chain couples TRBV4-1 to TRBJ1-2; 9 bases line up with TRBD1. CDR1 is MGHRA and CDR2 is YSYEKL in the germline V gene. CDR3 length: 15 residues. CDR3 sequence (DNA): TGCGTCAGCGGCTCCGGGACAGGGAAGCACTATGGCTACACCTTC. Translated, it gives CVSGSGTGKHYGYTF.

Regarding this clonotype: A junction boundary mismatches the germline segment, possibly from a read error. The rearrangement joins TRBV5-1 to TRBJ2-3; D not resolved. CDR1 SGHRS and CDR2 YFSETQ come from the germline V gene. The length of the CDR3 is 14 residues. The chain's CDR3 is CASSLATNTDAQYF. As DNA, the CDR3 is TGCGCCAGCAGCTTGGCAACCAACACAGATGCGCAGTATTTT.

The chain recombines TRBV5-1 with TRBJ2-3; a weak D match, TRBD2 (5 bases). Trimming cost V 7 bases and J 0 bases, with 15 bases left between them. The length of the CDR3 is 15 residues. The germline CDR1 and CDR2 sequences are SGHRS and YFSETQ. In DNA, the CDR3 is TGCGCCAGCGTCTCGACTACCCCTAGCACAGATACGCAGTATTTT. This sequence encodes CASVSTTPSTDTQYF.

V and J are TRBV30 and TRBJ2-1, with 11 bases identical to TRBD2. Trimming took 0 bases from V and 5 from J; bases not matched to a gene: 3. The CDR3 runs to 15 residues. Germline values: CDR1 GTSNPN, CDR2 SVGIG (reference sequence). CDR3 in DNA: TGTGCCTGGAGTGTATCTAGCGGGGGGAACAATGAGCAGTTCTTC. Amino acid sequence: CAWSVSSGGNNEQFF.

This clonotype occurred a few times. The chain combines TRBV10-3 with TRBJ2-3, with 10 bases identical to TRBD2. Trimming cost V 2 bases and J 4 bases; bases outside gene matches: 12. Looked up from germline, CDR1 is ENHRY and CDR2 is SYGVKD. The CDR3 is 18 residues long. The CDR3 loop reads CAISETPPGLAGADTQYF. The CDR3 region has the DNA TGTGCCATCAGTGAGACCCCCCCTGGGCTAGCGGGGGCAGATACGCAGTATTTT.

This chain connects TRBV5-5 to TRBJ1-6; D gene uncertain. Germline lookup yields CDR1 SGHKS and CDR2 YYEKEE (reference sequence). V dropped 0 bases and J dropped 7 bases, with 11 bases sitting between them. The CDR3 sequence is 15 residues long. DNA for the CDR3: TGTGCCAGCAGCTTGGTCTCATTCGGGAATTCACCCCTCCACTTT. Amino acids: CASSLVSFGNSPLHF.

The chain combines TRBV20-1 with TRBJ2-5; TRBD2 matches 8 bases. Near its end, the DNA agrees better with TRBJ2-7, so the J call may be wrong. This CDR3 spans 14 amino acids. The germline V gene has CDR1 DFQATT and CDR2 SNEGSKA (reference sequence). CDR3 sequence (DNA): TGCAGTGCTAGGGAAGCGGGGGACGCCTACGAGCAGTACTTC. Its protein product is CSAREAGDAYEQYF.

The V call is TRBV3-1, the J call TRBJ1-2, with TRBD1 matching 9 bases. The CDR3 contains 14 residues. CDR1 is LGHDT, CDR2 YNNKEL, per germline (reference sequence). V shed 1 base, J shed 5 bases, and the junction held 2 bases outside the gene matches. CDR3 coding DNA: TGTGCCAGCAGCCAAGGGACAGGGGTGTATGGCTACACCTTC. Encoded protein: CASSQGTGVYGYTF.

This clonotype has a count of ten or more. The CDR3 here is CSARDPKGGSGYTF. The CDR3 DNA reads as TGCAGTGCTAGAGATCCCAAAGGGGGCTCTGGCTACACCTTC. The V call is TRBV20-1, the J call TRBJ1-2, with 7 nucleotides matching TRBD1. CDR1 is DFQATT, CDR2 SNEGSKA, per germline (reference sequence). The V gene end was trimmed by 0 bases and the J gene end by 7 bases; junction bases not matched to a gene: 8. This CDR3 region has 14 residues.

This clonotype was counted ten times or more. This rearrangement joins TRBV3-1 to TRBJ2-7, with D maybe TRBD2 (6 bases). In germline, CDR1 is LGHDT, CDR2 YNNKEL (reference sequence). The CDR3 has 17 amino acids. V was cut by 1 base and J by 1 base, with 17 bases left in between. The CDR3 region has the DNA TGTGCCAGCAGCCAAGTGCCCCTCGGGGAGGCATCCTACGAGCAGTACTTC. Translating it yields CASSQVPLGEASYEQYF.

The J gene is TRBJ2-1, the V gene TRBV3-1; D is undetermined. CDR1 and CDR2 from the germline V gene are LGHDT and YNNKEL (reference sequence). Trimming cost V 5 bases and J 8 bases, with 16 bases left between them. CDR3 size: 14 residues. The chain's CDR3 is CASSSNVGLYEQFF. The CDR3 nucleotides read TGTGCCAGCAGCTCGAACGTAGGATTGTATGAGCAGTTCTTC.

This clonotype was seen only once. The chain carries TRBV7-2 and TRBJ2-3; 8 bases map to TRBD1. The CDR3 covers 14 residues. The V segment lost 5 bases and the J segment 5 bases; nucleotides outside the gene matches: 6. Per the germline V gene, CDR1 is SGHTA and CDR2 is FQGNSA. The DNA of the CDR3 is TGTGCCAGCAGCGCCGGACAGGGTATAGATACGCAGTATTTT. Amino acid sequence: CASSAGQGIDTQYF.

V gene TRBV20-1 combines with J gene TRBJ2-7, with unresolved D. The CDR3 consists of 13 residues. The V end lost 6 bases, the J end lost 0 bases, and 12 bases lay between the germline ends. Germline V gene lookup returns CDR1 DFQATT and CDR2 SNEGSKA (reference sequence). CDR3 region: CSAETRHSYEQYF. The CDR3 bases are TGCAGTGCGGAGACACGTCACTCCTACGAGCAGTACTTC.

The chain couples TRBV6-4 to TRBJ2-7; D call uncertain. In germline, CDR1 is MRHNA, CDR2 SNTAGT. The CDR3 is 14 residues long. V gave up 2 bases and J gave up 4 bases, with 12 bases separating them. CDR3 region: CASSDPDTLYEQYF. The DNA for the CDR3 is TGTGCCAGCAGTGACCCCGACACTTTATACGAGCAGTACTTC.

This sequence joins TRBV3-1 and TRBJ2-6, with unresolved D. Trimming took off 1 base at V and 0 bases at J, with 7 bases between the two ends. Germline lookup yields CDR1 LGHDT and CDR2 YNNKEL (reference sequence). CDR3 length equals 16 residues. As DNA, the CDR3 is TGTGCCAGCAGCCAAGCCCGGTTCTCTGGGGCCAACGTCCTGACTTTC. Translating it yields CASSQARFSGANVLTF.

The rearrangement uses TRBV6-1 and TRBJ1-1; TRBD1 is a possible D gene (5 bases). Germline V gives CDR1 MNHNS, CDR2 SASEGT. V was pared by 5 bases and J by 0 bases, with 22 bases between. The CDR3 covers 18 residues. The CDR3 spells CASSPLTDPGYLNTEAFF. In DNA form, the CDR3 reads TGTGCCAGCAGTCCCCTGACAGACCCCGGATATTTGAACACTGAAGCTTTCTTT.

This chain uses TRBV12-3 or TRBV12-4 with TRBJ1-5; 9 bases agree with TRBD1. The CDR3 length is 15 residues. Trimming cost V 5 bases and J 5 bases; bases outside gene matches: 7. This chain's CDR3 is CASSTTGGGDQPQHF. The DNA for the CDR3 is TGTGCCAGCAGTACGACAGGGGGTGGGGATCAGCCCCAGCATTTT.

The rearrangement links TRBV5-1 to TRBJ2-3; D remains unclear. Germline CDR1 SGHRS, CDR2 YFSETQ. V shed 1 base and J shed 8 bases, with 11 bases lying between them. The CDR3 extends over 13 amino acids. CDR3 amino acids: CASSLPRVSTQYF. Written as DNA, the CDR3 is TGCGCCAGCAGCTTGCCCCGAGTCTCTACGCAGTATTTT.

This clonotype came up a few times. V is TRBV6-5 and J is TRBJ2-1; D is possibly TRBD2 (5 bases). The CDR3 contains 13 residues. Germline loops: CDR1 MNHEY, CDR2 SVGAGI. Trimming pared 2 bases from V and 5 bases from J, leaving 7 bases between. The CDR3 DNA reads TGTGCCAGCAGTTACCGGCGGGACAATGAGCAGTTCTTC. It codes for CASSYRRDNEQFF.